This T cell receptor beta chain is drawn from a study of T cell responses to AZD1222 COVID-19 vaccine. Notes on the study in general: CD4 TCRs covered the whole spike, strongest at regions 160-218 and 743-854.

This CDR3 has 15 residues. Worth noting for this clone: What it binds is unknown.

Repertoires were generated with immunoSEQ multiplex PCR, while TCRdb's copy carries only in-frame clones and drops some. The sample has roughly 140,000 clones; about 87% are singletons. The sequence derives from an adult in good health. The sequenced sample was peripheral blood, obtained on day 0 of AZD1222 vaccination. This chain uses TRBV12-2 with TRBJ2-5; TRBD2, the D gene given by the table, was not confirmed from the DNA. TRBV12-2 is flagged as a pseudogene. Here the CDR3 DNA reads TGTGCAAGTCGCTTAGTTGGGAGGGCGGGTGAGACCCAGTACTTC. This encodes CASRLVGRAGETQYF.